The T cell receptor (beta chain) described here comes from a study of regulatory T cells in long-lasting Graves disease. General observations from the study: Persistent disease showed a preference for TRBV28, TRBJ1-2 and TRBJ2-5.

The CDR3 runs to 16 residues. J lost 8 bases, V lost 8 bases, and 17 bases had no gene match. CDR1 and CDR2 from the germline V gene are MNHEY and SVGEGT. The time point: persistent/refractory GD, antithyroid drugs over 5 years with positive TRAb. Extracted RNA from PBMCs served as the source of the TCR library. This clonotype was seen only once. No antigen is known for it. Both iRepertoire HTBI primers and Arm-PCR of CDR3 regions were used to build the TCR beta libraries. TCRdb passed the multiplex PCR reads through MiXCR, listing each CDR3 protein once. Of 700,000 or so distinct CDR3 sequences in the sample, about 30% are singletons; the top ten hold under 50%.

This specimen was peripheral blood mononuclear cells (PBMCs), taken when the disease was refractory, from a patient treated with antithyroid drugs. The TCR was taken from a female donor with Graves disease. The chain links TRBV6-2 or TRBV6-3 to TRBJ1-4; TRBD1 matches 7 bases. CDR3 nucleotides: TGTGCCAGCGCCCGGGAGGGGGCCGCCCCTTGGGAAAAACTGTTTTTT. Translated, it gives CASAREGAAPWEKLFF.